Listed below are T cell receptor beta chains from one sample, sequenced in a study of identical twins. One entry per CDR3 protein, called by TCRdb with MiXCR from the 5' RACE reads. The repertoire includes approximately 220,000 distinct CDR3 sequences, around 6.8% of them detected once, and around 2.1% sits in the top ten. The same sample was also studied in work on yellow fever vaccine responses in identical twins.

The specimen sequenced was memory (CD45RO+) T cells sorted from blood. The receptors derive from a woman younger than 35 in good health. The CDR3 runs from the conserved cysteine through the conserved F or W. The D gene is left open where the match is weak. Clone size appears in some rows only: once, few, many, or a class for an expanded clone.

v_gene	d_gene	j_gene	abundance	CDR3nt	CDR3aa
TRBV11-2	-	TRBJ2-1	-	TGTGCCAGCATCCTCCGAGGGGGGGGACATTACAATGAGCAGTTCTTC	CASILRGGGHYNEQFF
TRBV21-1	-	TRBJ2-1	few	TGTGCCAGCAACCAGTTAGTAGATCGCTCCTACAATGAGCAGTTCTTC	CASNQLVDRSYNEQFF
TRBV5-1	-	TRBJ2-5	-	TGCGCCAGCAGCCGGCCGAAAGAGACCCAGTACTTC	CASSRPKETQYF
TRBV29-1	-	TRBJ1-4	many	TGCAGCGTTGGCCAGGGGATTGAAAAACTGTTTTTT	CSVGQGIEKLFF
TRBV6-4	-	TRBJ2-2	many	TGTGCCAGCAGTGAGGGCAGGGGGGACACCGGGGAGCTGTTTTTT	CASSEGRGDTGELFF
TRBV12-3/TRBV12-4	TRBD1	TRBJ2-7	many	TGTGCCAGCAGGCCACAGGGGGCAAACGAGCAGTACTTC	CASRPQGANEQYF
TRBV29-1	-	TRBJ2-3	few	TGCAGCGTTCGGGGGAGCACAGATACGCAGTATTTT	CSVRGSTDTQYF
TRBV12-1	-	TRBJ2-5	-	TGTGCCAGCAGCGTTGGGCTCCTAGAGACCCAGTACTTC	CASSVGLLETQYF
TRBV4-3	TRBD1	TRBJ2-2	-	TGCGCCAGCAGCCAAGATTGGGACAGGGGTCCCGGGGAGCTGTTTTTT	CASSQDWDRGPGELFF
TRBV5-1	-	TRBJ1-4	many	TGCGCCAGCAGCTTGAACGTGGCAGGCCCGGGTGAAAAACTGTTTTTT	CASSLNVAGPGEKLFF
TRBV29-1	-	TRBJ1-2	-	TGCAGCGTTGGGGGGGACTATGGCTACACCTTC	CSVGGDYGYTF
TRBV28	-	TRBJ2-2	few	TGTGCCAGCAGGAGTCCGGGGAGCACCGGGGAGCTGTTTTTT	CASRSPGSTGELFF
TRBV6-4	-	TRBJ2-1	-	TGTGCCAGCAGTGATGGGGAGCCGGCCCACAATGAGCAGTTCTTC	CASSDGEPAHNEQFF
TRBV12-3/TRBV12-4	TRBD1	TRBJ2-1	many	TGTGCCAGCAGCGGACAGGCCTCCTACAATGAGCAGTTCTTC	CASSGQASYNEQFF
TRBV20-1	-	TRBJ2-7	many	TGCAGTGTACCGCTGGGACGAACCTACGAGCAGTACTTC	CSVPLGRTYEQYF
TRBV7-9	-	TRBJ2-2	few	TGTGCCAGCAGCTTAAAAGTACTCACCGGGGAGCTGTTTTTT	CASSLKVLTGELFF
TRBV5-5	TRBD1	TRBJ1-5	many	TGTGCCAGCAGCTCGTTGGGACAGGGAGGATATCAGCCCCAGCATTTT	CASSSLGQGGYQPQHF
TRBV7-6	-	TRBJ2-1	-	TGTGCCAGCAGCCAACGGGGACTTGGGAATGAGCAGTTCTTC	CASSQRGLGNEQFF
TRBV6-2/TRBV6-3	-	TRBJ2-3	many	TGTGCCAGCAGTTCCCCGGGGAGCGGCACAGATACGCAGTATTTT	CASSSPGSGTDTQYF
TRBV9	-	TRBJ1-1	many	TGTGCCAGCAGCGTAGTGAACGCAATGAACACTGAAGCTTTCTTT	CASSVVNAMNTEAFF
TRBV7-2	-	TRBJ2-7	few	TGTGCCAGCAGCCCAGGGGGGGGTAGGGTCGAGCAGTACTTC	CASSPGGGRVEQYF
TRBV11-2	-	TRBJ2-1	many	TGTGCCAGCAGCCAAGATGGTTACAATGAGCAGTTCTTC	CASSQDGYNEQFF
TRBV20-1	TRBD2	TRBJ2-6	once	TGCAGTGCTAGCGGAGCGGGGGGGCCTGGGGCCAACGTCCTGACTTTC	CSASGAGGPGANVLTF
TRBV7-9	-	TRBJ1-5	many	TGTGCCAGCAGCGTCCGGGGAAATAATCAGCCCCAGCATTTT	CASSVRGNNQPQHF
TRBV11-2	TRBD2	TRBJ2-7	-	TGTGCCAGCAGCTTTCGGCCAGCGGGGTACTACGAGCAGTACTTC	CASSFRPAGYYEQYF
TRBV29-1	TRBD1	TRBJ2-7	many	TGCAGCGTGCGAGAGGGGACAGGGGAGAGGTACGAGCAGTACTTC	CSVREGTGERYEQYF
TRBV6-1	-	TRBJ1-3	many	TGTGCCAGCAGTGAAGGCGCCGGGGACTCTGGAAACACCATATATTTT	CASSEGAGDSGNTIYF
TRBV19	-	TRBJ2-7	few	TGTGCCAGTAGTCCGAGACCAGGGGGAGACGCCCCGGGGGACTTC	CASSPRPGGDAPGDF
TRBV5-6	-	TRBJ2-3	-	TGTGCCAGCAGCCCCCGGACTGCTGGTTGGAGAGATACGCAGTATTTT	CASSPRTAGWRDTQYF